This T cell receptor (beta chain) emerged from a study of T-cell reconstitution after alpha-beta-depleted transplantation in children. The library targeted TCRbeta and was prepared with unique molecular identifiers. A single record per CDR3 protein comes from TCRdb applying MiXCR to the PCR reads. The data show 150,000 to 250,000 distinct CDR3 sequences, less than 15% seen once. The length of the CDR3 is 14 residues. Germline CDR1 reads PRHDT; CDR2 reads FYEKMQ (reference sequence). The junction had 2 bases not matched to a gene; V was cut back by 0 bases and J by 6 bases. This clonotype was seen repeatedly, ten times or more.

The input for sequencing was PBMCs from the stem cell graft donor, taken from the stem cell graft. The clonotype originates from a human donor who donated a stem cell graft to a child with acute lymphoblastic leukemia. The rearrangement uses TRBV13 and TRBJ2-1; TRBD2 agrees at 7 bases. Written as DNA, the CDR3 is TGTGCCAGCAGCTTAGGAAGGACTAGCAATGAGCAGTTCTTC. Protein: CASSLGRTSNEQFF.